This T cell receptor (beta chain) stems from a study of Ad26.COV2.S vaccination and SARS-CoV-2 variants. Overall study: Ad26.COV2.S given intramuscularly, once or twice 56 days apart.

On this clone: What it recognizes is unknown.

Profiling relied on immunoSEQ multiplex PCR, and the TCRdb table lists in-frame clones only, not all of them. The data contain 400,000 to 450,000 clones, over 75% of them singletons. Broader study findings: People who got the vaccine had more spike-specific TCR breadth than people who got placebo.

Regarding treatment: some 20 received Ad26.COV2.S at low or high dose, single or two shots; roughly 5 received placebo; per-sample allocation not given. Day 63 after the first injection of vaccine or placebo was the sampling time. Germline V gene sequence: CDR1 SGHTS, CDR2 YDEGEE. Between the trimmed V and J ends, which lost 0 bases and 0 bases, there was a span of 9 bases. This CDR3 has 16 residues. This chain links TRBV5-8 with TRBJ2-2; D uncertain. This clonotype originated in a person aged 18-60 years who received the Ad26.COV2.S COVID-19 vaccine or a placebo. The sample in question was peripheral blood, obtained in a trial of Ad26.COV2.S vaccine versus placebo. The CDR3, as DNA: TGTGCCAGCAGCTTGGGGCAGGTGGCGAACACCGGGGAGCTGTTTTTT. This translates into CASSLGQVANTGELFF.